Below are 31 T cell receptor beta chains sequenced from a single sample in a study of OX40 agonist ivuxolimab in advanced cancers. The assay was immunoSEQ multiplex PCR, and TCRdb's table has in-frame clones only and misses some. The sample holds 26,000 or so clones; about 90% are singletons and the top ten take 15% to 20%. The sample was CD4+ or CD8+ T cells sorted from blood, taken in a trial of the OX40 agonist ivuxolimab. The origin of the receptors is an adult with an advanced solid tumor such as melanoma, head and neck, liver or kidney cancer.

This rearrangement joins TRBV7-9 to TRBJ2-1; D may be TRBD1 or TRBD2 (7 bases each). Germline CDR1 reads SEHNR; CDR2 reads FQNEAQ (reference sequence). The CDR3 spans 15 residues. V lost 5 bases to trimming and J lost 9 bases, with 20 bases between them. CDR3 in amino acids: CASSPLSGGGPEQFF. CDR3 sequence (DNA): TGTGCCAGCAGCCCCCTCTCAGGGGGAGGGCCTGAGCAGTTCTTC. The variable domain in full, completed from reference TRBV7-9 and TRBJ2-1, reads DTGVSQNPRHKITKRGQNVTFRCDPISEHNRLYWYRQTLGQGPEFLTYFQNEAQLEKSRLLSDRFSAERPKGSFSTLEIQRTEQGDSAMYLCASSPLSGGGPEQFFGPGTRLTVL.

This clone was seen a few times. The chain joins TRBV25-1 to TRBJ2-2; 8 bases agree with TRBD2. V was clipped by 5 bases and J by 5 bases; unmatched bases: 10. Per germline, CDR1 MGHDK and CDR2 SYGVNS. The CDR3 totals 16 residues. The CDR3 reads CASSPPGGAVTGELFF. DNA of the CDR3: TGTGCCAGCAGTCCACCCGGGGGGGCGGTGACCGGGGAGCTGTTTTTT.

The chain links TRBV5-6 to TRBJ2-7, with D tentatively TRBD1 (7 bases). The ends were cut back, 0 bases at V and 6 bases at J, with 13 bases in the middle. The CDR3 is made up of 14 amino acids. Germline V lookup: CDR1 SGHDT, CDR2 YYEEEE. CDR3 bases: TGTGCCAGCAGCTTGGCAGGGGGGACCCTCGAGCAGTACTTC. The encoded protein is CASSLAGGTLEQYF. The full variable domain, in which reference TRBV5-6 and TRBJ2-7 provide the parts outside the CDR3, is DAGVTQSPTHLIKTRGQQVTLRCSPKSGHDTVSWYQQALGQGPQFIFQYYEEEERQRGNFPDRFSGHQFPNYSSELNVNALLLGDSALYLCASSLAGGTLEQYFGPGTRLTVT.

The rearrangement joins TRBV9 to TRBJ2-1, with a possible D match to TRBD1 (6 bases). CDR3 length: 14 amino acids. Per germline, CDR1 SGDLS and CDR2 YYNGEE. The V end lost 3 bases, the J end lost 5 bases, and 12 bases lay between the germline ends. This CDR3 reads CASSAGTLDNEQFF. The CDR3 DNA follows: TGTGCCAGCAGCGCCGGGACACTAGACAATGAGCAGTTCTTC.

This chain joins TRBV15 and TRBJ2-7; the match to TRBD2 covers 7 bases. CDR3 length: 15 residues. The ends lost 0 bases at V and 0 bases at J; junction bases unmatched: 2. Germline loops: CDR1 LNHNV, CDR2 YYDKDF (reference sequence). Here the CDR3 reads CATSREAGDSYEQYF. CDR3 bases: TGTGCCACCAGCAGAGAGGCGGGAGACTCCTACGAGCAGTACTTC.

This chain joins TRBV4-1 and TRBJ1-1; a possible D gene is TRBD1 (5 bases). Germline V gives CDR1 MGHRA, CDR2 YSYEKL. The CDR3 spans 16 residues. Trimming removed 1 base at V and 4 bases at J, with 16 bases between. Here the CDR3 reads CASSQVVGHTITEAFF. CDR3 DNA: TGCGCCAGCAGCCAAGTGGTAGGACACACGATCACTGAAGCTTTCTTT.

This chain connects TRBV7-2 to TRBJ2-1; 9 nucleotides agree with TRBD2. This CDR3 has 19 amino acids. CDR1 and CDR2 from the germline V gene are SGHTA and FQGNSA. The ends lost 3 bases at V and 2 bases at J; junction bases unmatched: 14. CDR3 DNA sequence: TGTGCCAGCAGCTTGGCCTTACTTACCGGGACTAGCCCCTACAATGAGCAGTTCTTC. Protein: CASSLALLTGTSPYNEQFF.

The chain has TRBV5-5 and TRBJ2-5, with unresolved D. The germline V and J ends were trimmed by 3 bases and 4 bases, with 7 bases remaining between them. Germline CDR1 and CDR2: SGHKS and YYEKEE (reference sequence). The CDR3 has 12 residues. The CDR3 region is CASSSSRETQYF. CDR3 nucleotides: TGTGCCAGCAGCTCTTCCAGAGAGACCCAGTACTTC.

This chain connects TRBV21-1 to TRBJ1-3; the table's D call TRBD1 went unverified against the DNA. TRBV21-1 is a pseudogene locus. This CDR3 has 17 residues. CDR3 sequence reads: CASSARQGTNEGNTIYF. In DNA, the CDR3 is TGTGCCAGCAGCGCTCGACAGGGGACGAATGAGGGAAACACCATATATTTT.

The rearrangement links TRBV7-6 to TRBJ2-1; D may be TRBD2 (6 bases). Trimming took off 3 bases at V and 6 bases at J, with 12 bases between the two ends. The germline V gene encodes CDR1 SGHVS and CDR2 FNYEAQ. CDR3 size: 14 residues. CDR3 nucleotide sequence: TGTGCCAGCAGCTTCGGGGGAGGAACCAATGAGCAGTTCTTC. Translation gives CASSFGGGTNEQFF.

The V call is TRBV5-1, the J call TRBJ2-1; D gene ambiguous. Germline CDR1 and CDR2: SGHRS and YFSETQ. With 0 bases removed from V and 7 bases from J, the gap between germline ends came to 11 bases. CDR3 length: 14 residues. CDR3 loop: CASSLAGGENEQFF. The CDR3 nucleotides read TGCGCCAGCAGCTTGGCCGGTGGGGAAAATGAGCAGTTCTTC.

The chain recombines TRBV29-1 with TRBJ2-1; 10 bases agree with TRBD1. Trimming removed 0 bases from V and 10 bases from J; junction bases left unmatched: 9. Germline V gene lookup returns CDR1 SQVTM and CDR2 ANQGSEA. The CDR3 sequence is 15 residues long. The CDR3 coding sequence is TGCAGCGTTGAAGAATTCGGGACAGGGGTTATCGAGCAGTTCTTC. Translating it yields CSVEEFGTGVIEQFF.

The chain uses TRBV19 and TRBJ1-5; D perhaps matches TRBD1 (6 bases). The V gene lost 4 bases and the J gene lost 2 bases, with 9 bases spanning the gap. CDR1 and CDR2 from the germline V gene are LNHDA and SQIVND (reference sequence). The CDR3 has 14 residues. The CDR3 DNA is TGTGCCAGTAGTAACCAGGGGCGCAATCAGCCCCAGCATTTT. Protein product: CASSNQGRNQPQHF.

The gene calls are TRBV5-1 and TRBJ2-7; perhaps TRBD2 as D (5 bases). The germline gives CDR1 SGHRS, CDR2 YFSETQ. The CDR3 runs to 14 residues. V lost 0 bases, J lost 3 bases, and 10 bases lay in between. Here the CDR3 reads CASSLAGEYYEQYF. The CDR3 DNA reads TGCGCCAGCAGCTTGGCCGGGGAGTACTACGAGCAGTACTTC.

The chain carries TRBV7-9 and TRBJ1-1; TRBD1 matches 8 bases. Germline CDR1 and CDR2: SEHNR and FQNEAQ (reference sequence). The V gene end was trimmed by 6 bases and the J gene end by 0 bases; junction bases not matched to a gene: 15. This CDR3 has 18 residues. This chain's CDR3 is CASRTSLGTGKMNTEAFF. The CDR3 nucleotides read TGTGCCAGCAGAACAAGCCTCGGGACAGGAAAAATGAACACTGAAGCTTTCTTT.

The CDR3 loop reads CASSGRAGNTIYF. As DNA, the CDR3 is TGTGCCAGCTCAGGTCGGGCCGGAAACACCATATATTTT. The chain links TRBV18 to TRBJ1-3; D is ambiguous. Germline lookup yields CDR1 KGHSH and CDR2 LQKENI. V lost 5 bases to trimming and J lost 4 bases, with 9 bases between them. CDR3 length: 13 residues.

This chain links TRBV28 with TRBJ2-1, with 10 positions matching TRBD2. The CDR3 is 16 residues long. V was clipped by 5 bases and J by 4 bases; unmatched bases: 8. CDR1 is MDHEN and CDR2 is SYDVKM in the germline V gene. CDR3 amino acids: CASSPTSGKGYNEQFF. The CDR3 DNA is TGTGCCAGCAGTCCTACTAGCGGGAAGGGTTACAATGAGCAGTTCTTC. The full variable domain, rest sourced from reference TRBV28 and TRBJ2-1, is DVKVTQSSRYLVKRTGEKVFLECVQDMDHENMFWYRQDPGLGLRLIYFSYDVKMKEKGDIPEGYSVSREKKERFSLILESASTNQTSMYLCASSPTSGKGYNEQFFGPGTRLTVL.

This rearrangement joins TRBV7-2 to TRBJ2-7; D may be TRBD1 (6 bases). Germline V gives CDR1 SGHTA, CDR2 FQGNSA. The CDR3 is 14 residues long. V was pared by 2 bases and J by 3 bases, with 11 bases between. The CDR3 is CASSLFEGVYEQYF. The CDR3 DNA sequence: TGTGCCAGCAGCTTATTTGAGGGGGTCTACGAGCAGTACTTC.

This chain joins TRBV7-9 and TRBJ2-5; TRBD1 matches 9 bases. This CDR3 spans 15 amino acids. J gave up 3 bases and V 1 base, and 3 bases lay outside the gene matches. Germline lookup yields CDR1 SEHNR and CDR2 FQNEAQ (reference sequence). The CDR3 reads CASSLGTGVKETQYF. The CDR3 coding sequence is TGTGCCAGCAGCTTAGGGACAGGGGTTAAAGAGACCCAGTACTTC.

The chain joins TRBV9 to TRBJ2-3; TRBD1 aligns across 8 bases. This CDR3 is built from 15 residues. The V gene end was trimmed by 0 bases and the J gene end by 0 bases; junction bases not matched to a gene: 0. Per germline, CDR1 SGDLS and CDR2 YYNGEE. CDR3 sequence (DNA): TGTGCCAGCAGCGTAGGGACAGGGAGCACAGATACGCAGTATTTT. It yields the protein CASSVGTGSTDTQYF.

This chain links TRBV5-1 with TRBJ2-7, with D uncertain. V lost 4 bases and J lost 0, with 23 bases in between. In germline, CDR1 is SGHRS, CDR2 YFSETQ. The CDR3 has 18 amino acids. CDR3 amino acids: CASSASVEDGRGSYEQYF. Here the CDR3 DNA reads TGCGCCAGCAGCGCCAGCGTGGAAGACGGCCGAGGCTCCTACGAGCAGTACTTC.

The CDR3 nucleotides read TGCAGCGTTGAATCGGGGGATTCTTACAATGAGCAGTTCTTC. This codes for CSVESGDSYNEQFF. V and J are TRBV29-1 and TRBJ2-1; a weak D match, TRBD2 (6 bases). The CDR3 has 14 amino acids. CDR1 is SQVTM, CDR2 ANQGSEA, per germline. Trimming removed 2 bases from V and 4 bases from J, with 12 bases in between.

The genes are TRBV15 and TRBJ2-7; 11 nucleotides agree with TRBD1. The CDR3 totals 14 residues. Germline CDR1 is LNHNV and CDR2 is YYDKDF (reference sequence). V shed 5 bases, J shed 3 bases, and the junction held 3 bases outside the gene matches. The CDR3 coding sequence is TGTGCCACCAGCGACGGGACAGGGGGCTACGAGCAGTACTTC. Residues: CATSDGTGGYEQYF.

V gene TRBV4-2 combines with J gene TRBJ1-3; D perhaps matches TRBD1 (5 bases). The CDR3 has 15 amino acids. Germline loops: CDR1 LGHNA, CDR2 YNFKEQ. Trimming cost V 4 bases and J 2 bases, with 12 bases left between them. CDR3 nucleotides: TGTGCCAGCAGCCGCTTCGGGGGGGCTGGAAACACCATATATTTT. Encoded protein: CASSRFGGAGNTIYF.

V gene TRBV7-9 combines with J gene TRBJ2-7, with D perhaps being TRBD1 or TRBD2 (5 bases each). The CDR3 loop spans 13 amino acids. The V end was cut by 8 bases, the J end by 3 bases, with 14 bases between. From germline, CDR1 is SEHNR and CDR2 FQNEAQ (reference sequence). The CDR3 DNA is TGTGCCAGCCGGGACGGAAATTACTACGAGCAGTACTTC. Amino acids: CASRDGNYYEQYF. Complete variable domain (other parts from reference TRBV7-9 and TRBJ2-7): DTGVSQNPRHKITKRGQNVTFRCDPISEHNRLYWYRQTLGQGPEFLTYFQNEAQLEKSRLLSDRFSAERPKGSFSTLEIQRTEQGDSAMYLCASRDGNYYEQYFGPGTRLTVT.

The chain joins TRBV11-3 to TRBJ1-5, with TRBD1 matching 7 bases. Germline CDR1 and CDR2: SGHNT and YENEEA. The CDR3 has 17 amino acids. Trimming cost V 3 bases and J 0 bases; bases outside gene matches: 8. The CDR3, as DNA: TGTGCCAGCAGCTTGGGTACAACAGGGGTTAGCAATCAGCCCCAGCATTTT. Translating gives CASSLGTTGVSNQPQHF.

This chain connects TRBV18 to TRBJ1-1, with unresolved D. CDR3 length: 13 residues. The ends were cut back, 3 bases at V and 4 bases at J, with 9 bases in the middle. Germline CDR1 reads KGHSH; CDR2 reads LQKENI. CDR3 bases: TGTGCCAGCTCACCTCAGGAAGGCACTGAAGCTTTCTTT. It yields the protein CASSPQEGTEAFF.

This sequence joins TRBV19 and TRBJ1-2, with D tentatively TRBD1 (6 bases). The CDR3 is made up of 16 amino acids. The germline V and J ends were trimmed by 5 bases and 3 bases, with 19 bases remaining between them. From germline, CDR1 is LNHDA and CDR2 SQIVND (reference sequence). CDR3: CASSRGAYSLYYGYTF. The CDR3 nucleotides read TGTGCCAGTAGTCGGGGGGCGTACAGCCTTTACTATGGCTACACCTTC.

Within the sample, this clone is medium-sized. The chain uses TRBV5-6 and TRBJ2-7; D may be TRBD2 (6 bases). Between the trimmed V and J ends, which lost 4 bases and 2 bases, there was a span of 16 bases. CDR1 SGHDT and CDR2 YYEEEE come from the germline V gene. This CDR3 contains 15 residues. Written as DNA, the CDR3 is TGTGCCAGCAGCCCCGGGGACTTTTCCCCCTACGAGCAGTACTTC. Protein product: CASSPGDFSPYEQYF.

CDR3 nucleotide sequence: TGTGCCAGTAGTACACTAAATGAGCAGTTCTTC. Residues: CASSTLNEQFF. The chain uses TRBV19 and TRBJ2-1; no firm D call. The germline CDR1 and CDR2 sequences are LNHDA and SQIVND (reference sequence). V was pared by 4 bases and J by 7 bases, with 5 bases between. The CDR3 runs to 11 residues.

This sequence joins TRBV5-5 and TRBJ2-3; 10 bases align to TRBD1. Germline values: CDR1 SGHKS, CDR2 YYEKEE (reference sequence). V shed 2 bases, J shed 2 bases, and the junction held 2 bases outside the gene matches. The CDR3 runs 15 residues. This chain's CDR3 is CASSLDRGHTDTQYF. In nucleotides, the CDR3 is TGTGCCAGCAGCTTAGACAGGGGGCACACAGATACGCAGTATTTT. Full variable domain (missing parts from reference TRBV5-5 and TRBJ2-3): DAGVTQSPTHLIKTRGQQVTLRCSPISGHKSVSWYQQVLGQGPQFIFQYYEKEERGRGNFPDRFSARQFPNYSSELNVNALLLGDSALYLCASSLDRGHTDTQYFGPGTRLTVL.